Sequencing of this T cell receptor beta chain was carried out in a study of TIL therapy for anti-PD-1-resistant metastatic lung cancer. Study as a whole: Four tumors were EGFR-mutant and two were ALK-rearranged. Study-level results: Infused TIL clonotypes partially replaced the baseline blood repertoire, then decayed over months.

On this clone itself: Its antigen remains unidentified.

The trim removed 6 bases at V and 6 bases at J, leaving 7 bases unmatched. This CDR3 contains 14 residues. CDR1 is MNHEY and CDR2 is SMNVEV in the germline V gene (reference sequence). Regarding time point: pre-treatment sample, taken before nivolumab and TIL therapy. Stage 4 NSCLC adults joined between late 2017 and January 2020. This was the immunoSEQ v3 assay. TCRdb's copy holds only in-frame clones and misses some; the assay was immunoSEQ multiplex PCR. The repertoire includes about 43,000 clones, less than 80% of them detected once, and over 12% sits in the top ten. The rearrangement joins TRBV27 to TRBJ2-7; 11 bases fit TRBD2. This specimen consisted of blood, obtained at baseline. This sequence originates from a man in his sixties or seventies with non-small cell lung cancer. The CDR3 DNA follows: TGTGCCAGCAGCTTGACTAGCGGGAAATCCGAGCAGTACTTC. Protein: CASSLTSGKSEQYF.